The 29 T cell receptor beta chains below were found in one sample sequenced in a study of Graves' ophthalmopathy and Graves' hyperthyroidism. Amplified TCR beta CDR3 regions were obtained using RNA transcripts as template. The first-round RT-PCR employed HTBI primers together with the Qiagen OneStep RT-PCR kit. A multiplex PCR was then performed as the second round. One entry per CDR3 protein, called by TCRdb with MiXCR from the multiplex PCR reads. In the table there are about 550,000 distinct CDR3 sequences, roughly 39% of which are singletons. Sequenced sample: peripheral blood or thyroid tissue (not recorded which). The receptor source for this set is an adult man with Graves' hyperthyroidism.

The sample holds many counts of this clonotype. The chain uses TRBV6-5 and TRBJ1-6; the D is unclear. Trimming pared 0 bases from V and 9 bases from J, leaving 6 bases between. CDR1 and CDR2 from the germline V gene are MNHEY and SVGAGI. The length of the CDR3 is 13 residues. The CDR3 protein is CASSYSTRSPLHF. The DNA of the CDR3 is TGTGCCAGCAGTTACTCGACCCGTTCACCCCTCCACTTT.

The chain uses TRBV6-5 and TRBJ1-1; D remains unclear. Trimming left V 6 bases short and J 6 bases short, with 17 bases between. The CDR3 totals 14 residues. Germline lookup yields CDR1 MNHEY and CDR2 SVGAGI. The CDR3 protein is CASSPDSASAEAFF. The CDR3 DNA sequence: TGTGCCAGCAGCCCGGACTCGGCGTCAGCTGAAGCTTTCTTT.

This clonotype appeared many times. This chain connects TRBV7-9 to TRBJ2-5; TRBD2 matches at 7 bases. The trim removed 11 bases at V and 2 bases at J, leaving 14 bases unmatched. This CDR3 is built from 15 residues. Germline assignment: CDR1 SEHNR and CDR2 FQNEAQ (reference sequence). CDR3 sequence reads: CAEPGGLAEQETQYF. Written as DNA, the CDR3 is TGTGCCGAACCCGGGGGTCTAGCGGAGCAAGAGACCCAGTACTTC.

The rearrangement links TRBV7-2 to TRBJ2-7, with 10 bases identical to TRBD2. The germline CDR1 and CDR2 sequences are SGHTA and FQGNSA. J lost 6 bases, V lost 5 bases, and 13 bases had no gene match. This CDR3 is 16 amino acids long. DNA of the CDR3: TGTGCCAGCAGCGAATACGCCGGGACTAGCGTCCCCGAGCAGTACTTC. This codes for CASSEYAGTSVPEQYF.

About this clonotype itself: This clone may be a read error of a much larger clone one base away. The rearrangement joins TRBV13 to TRBJ2-7; 10 positions agree with TRBD1. Looked up from germline, CDR1 is PRHDT and CDR2 is FYEKMQ (reference sequence). Trimming removed 4 bases from V and 6 bases from J; junction bases left unmatched: 6. The CDR3 consists of 14 residues. The CDR3 DNA reads TGTGCCAGCAGCTCTGTCCGGGACAGGGGCGAGCAGTACTTC. This translates into CASSSVRDRGEQYF.

This clonotype was seen many times. The chain employs TRBV10-1 and TRBJ2-7; D is perhaps TRBD2 (6 bases). Trimming cost V 6 bases and J 2 bases, with 17 bases left between them. The germline CDR1 and CDR2 sequences are WNHNN and SYGVQD (reference sequence). CDR3 length: 15 amino acids. This CDR3 is CASRNRDSETYEQYF. The CDR3 DNA reads as TGCGCCAGCAGGAACCGGGACTCCGAGACCTACGAGCAGTACTTC.

This clonotype was picked up many times. V and J are TRBV29-1 and TRBJ1-2; TRBD1 is a possible D gene (6 bases). Germline CDR1 and CDR2: SQVTM and ANQGSEA. This CDR3 has 14 residues. Trimming cost V 7 bases and J 1 base, with 16 bases left between them. The CDR3 nucleotides are TGCAGCGCCAGGGACATTTCGGATAACTATGGCTACACCTTC. This sequence encodes CSARDISDNYGYTF. Full variable domain (remainder filled in from reference TRBV29-1 and TRBJ1-2): SAVISQKPSRDICQRGTSLTIQCQVDSQVTMMFWYRQQPGQSLTLIATANQGSEATYESGFVIDKFPISRPNLTFSTLTVSNMSPEDSSIYLCSARDISDNYGYTFGSGTRLTVV.

This sequence joins TRBV24-1 and TRBJ2-5, with 8 bases lining up with TRBD1. CDR1 and CDR2 from the germline V gene are KGHDR and SFDVKD. This CDR3 comprises 13 residues. V lost 8 bases to trimming and J lost 4 bases; unmatched junction nucleotides: 5. CDR3 nucleotide sequence: TGTGCCACCACCGAGACAGGGGCAGAGACCCAGTACTTC. This translates into CATTETGAETQYF.

This chain joins TRBV5-4 and TRBJ2-3; D call uncertain. V lost 0 bases and J lost 0, with 11 bases in between. Germline-derived CDR1 and CDR2 are SGHNT and YYREEE (reference sequence). The length of the CDR3 is 16 residues. Written as DNA, the CDR3 is TGTGCCAGCAGCTTGGACGCCGAACAAAGCACAGATACGCAGTATTTT. Translation: CASSLDAEQSTDTQYF.

This clonotype was seen at least ten times. The rearrangement joins TRBV5-8 to TRBJ2-5; TRBD2 aligns across 14 bases. The V segment lost 0 bases and the J segment 5 bases; nucleotides outside the gene matches: 6. Germline CDR1 reads SGHTS; CDR2 reads YDEGEE. The CDR3 is 17 residues long. The CDR3 reads CASSLGFGTSGGETQYF. DNA for the CDR3: TGTGCCAGCAGCTTGGGGTTCGGGACTAGCGGGGGTGAGACCCAGTACTTC.

V and J are TRBV19 and TRBJ1-5; 11 nucleotides match TRBD2. The DNA end is a closer match to TRBJ2-3, so the J assignment may be wrong. The V gene's germline CDR1 is LNHDA and CDR2 SQIVND (reference sequence). The CDR3 consists of 16 residues. CDR3 coding DNA: TGTGCCAGTAGTCCGGGACTAGCGGTTAGCACAGATACGCAGTATTTT. Translated: CASSPGLAVSTDTQYF.

There are a few counts of this clonotype. The CDR3 DNA is TGCAGCGTTGGGGGACAGGGGGTCTACAATGAGCAGTTCTTC. It translates to CSVGGQGVYNEQFF. The rearrangement joins TRBV29-1 to TRBJ2-1; 11 positions match TRBD1. Germline V CDR1 and CDR2: SQVTM, ANQGSEA. The CDR3 sequence is 14 residues long. The ends lost 4 bases at V and 3 bases at J; junction bases unmatched: 2.

This clonotype was observed many times. V is TRBV20-1 and J is TRBJ2-5; D call uncertain. This CDR3 has 13 residues. Germline assignment: CDR1 DFQATT and CDR2 SNEGSKA (reference sequence). V was clipped by 3 bases and J by 4 bases, with 12 bases between them. Here the CDR3 reads CSASVTRRETQYF. CDR3 nucleotide sequence: TGCAGTGCTAGTGTAACGCGAAGAGAGACCCAGTACTTC.

The rearrangement joins TRBV7-9 to TRBJ2-7; 9 bases are a match to TRBD1. This CDR3 contains 16 residues. V lost 5 bases, J lost 3 bases, and 11 bases stayed unmatched. Per germline, CDR1 SEHNR and CDR2 FQNEAQ (reference sequence). The CDR3 coding sequence is TGTGCCAGCAGCCTCGACTTCGACAGGGGGGACTACGAGCAGTACTTC. This translates into CASSLDFDRGDYEQYF.

This clonotype was counted at least ten times. The J gene is TRBJ2-7, the V gene TRBV20-1, with D perhaps TRBD1 (5 bases). The CDR3 is made up of 13 amino acids. Germline loops: CDR1 DFQATT, CDR2 SNEGSKA (reference sequence). Trimming cost V 0 bases and J 3 bases, with 9 bases left between them. The CDR3 nucleotides are TGCAGTGCTAGAGACCAGGGCCTCTACGAGCAGTACTTC. Translated, it gives CSARDQGLYEQYF.

This clonotype was observed many times. The chain carries TRBV5-1 and TRBJ1-1, with 7 positions matching TRBD1. The CDR3 covers 16 residues. Germline CDR1 SGHRS, CDR2 YFSETQ. The V segment lost 0 bases and the J segment 2 bases; nucleotides outside the gene matches: 7. The CDR3 here is CASSLGTGAGNTEAFF. The CDR3 nucleotides are TGCGCCAGCAGCTTGGGAACAGGGGCGGGAAACACTGAAGCTTTCTTT.

This sequence joins TRBV6-1 and TRBJ1-5; D call uncertain. The CDR3 extends over 14 amino acids. V lost 5 bases and J lost 5, with 13 bases in between. Germline V gene sequence: CDR1 MNHNS, CDR2 SASEGT. The CDR3 reads CASSYSDLDQPQHF. The CDR3 nucleotides read TGTGCCAGCAGTTACAGCGATCTCGATCAGCCCCAGCATTTT.

As concerns this clonotype: It may be a read error: a sequence one base away is much more abundant. The chain has TRBV29-1 and TRBJ1-2, with D perhaps matching TRBD1 (5 bases). V was shortened by 6 bases and J by 8 bases, with 16 bases between the two germline ends. The CDR3 extends over 12 amino acids. The germline V gene has CDR1 SQVTM and CDR2 ANQGSEA. The CDR3 DNA reads as TGCAGCGTGGATAAGGGGCCGCCCGGCTACACCTTC. Amino acids: CSVDKGPPGYTF.

The sample holds a few counts of this clonotype. The rearrangement joins TRBV6-6 to TRBJ1-4; D may be TRBD1 (5 bases). This CDR3 is built from 15 residues. V lost 0 bases and J lost 7, with 12 bases in between. The V gene's germline CDR1 is MNHNY and CDR2 SVGAGI (reference sequence). The DNA for the CDR3 is TGTGCCAGCAGTTACTCCCGGGGGTACTCTGAAAAACTGTTTTTT. Residues: CASSYSRGYSEKLFF.

The V call is TRBV5-6, the J call TRBJ1-5, with a tentative D call TRBD1 (5 bases). V was clipped by 1 base and J by 1 base, with 21 bases between them. Germline V gene data show CDR1 as SGHDT and CDR2 as YYEEEE. This CDR3 has 19 residues. CDR3 in amino acids: CASSLLTGPNDGSNQPQHF. CDR3 DNA sequence: TGTGCCAGCAGCTTGTTGACGGGACCCAACGACGGGAGCAATCAGCCCCAGCATTTT.

J is TRBJ2-1 and V is TRBV20-1; D is possibly TRBD1 (5 bases). From germline, CDR1 is DFQATT and CDR2 SNEGSKA (reference sequence). The CDR3 length is 16 residues. Trimming left V 5 bases short and J 3 bases short, with 20 bases between. CDR3 in DNA: TGCAGTGCTTATATAGCAGGGCTCCACGTCTACAATGAGCAGTTCTTC. This sequence encodes CSAYIAGLHVYNEQFF.

This clonotype was counted at least ten times. J is TRBJ2-7 and V is TRBV6-6; 9 nucleotides align to TRBD1. CDR3 length: 14 amino acids. Looked up from germline, CDR1 is MNHNY and CDR2 is SVGAGI (reference sequence). Trimming cost V 5 bases and J 6 bases; bases outside gene matches: 8. This CDR3 reads CASSPLTGGFEQYF. CDR3 in DNA: TGTGCCAGCAGTCCCCTCACAGGGGGCTTCGAGCAGTACTTC.

The gene calls are TRBV19 and TRBJ1-3; D might be TRBD1 (5 bases). Looked up from germline, CDR1 is LNHDA and CDR2 is SQIVND (reference sequence). There are 15 residues in the CDR3. Deletions cut 0 bases from V and 2 bases from J, with 8 bases between. The CDR3 region is CASSIDGTTGNTIYF. The CDR3, as DNA: TGTGCCAGTAGTATAGATGGGACTACTGGAAACACCATATATTTT. The whole variable domain, filled in from reference TRBV19 and TRBJ1-3, reads DGGITQSPKYLFRKEGQNVTLSCEQNLNHDAMYWYRQDPGQGLRLIYYSQIVNDFQKGDIAEGYSVSREKKESFPLTVTSAQKNPTAFYLCASSIDGTTGNTIYFGEGSWLTVV.

The rearrangement uses TRBV9 and TRBJ1-4; 9 nucleotides match TRBD1. Trimming took 4 bases from V and 5 from J; bases not matched to a gene: 9. This CDR3 is built from 16 residues. Germline-derived CDR1 and CDR2 are SGDLS and YYNGEE. As DNA, the CDR3 is TGTGCCAGCAGCCAAGATGCAGGACAGGGGAATGAAAAACTGTTTTTT. Translating gives CASSQDAGQGNEKLFF.

The genes are TRBV5-1 and TRBJ2-7; TRBD2 matches at 8 bases. From germline, CDR1 is SGHRS and CDR2 YFSETQ. The V gene end was trimmed by 0 bases and the J gene end by 2 bases; junction bases not matched to a gene: 10. This CDR3 spans 17 amino acids. In DNA form, the CDR3 reads TGCGCCAGCAGCTTGGGGCTAGCGGGCAGCGGCGCCTACGAGCAGTACTTC. It specifies CASSLGLAGSGAYEQYF.

On this clonotype itself: The junction does not match germline at one end; this may be a read error. The rearrangement joins TRBV29-1 to TRBJ1-1; TRBD1 might be the D (5 bases). CDR3 length equals 11 residues. The germline gives CDR1 SQVTM, CDR2 ANQGSEA. The CDR3 nucleotides are TGTGCCTGGAGTGTTGGGGGGGAAGCTTTCTTT. Translating it yields CAWSVGGEAFF. The full variable domain, with the rest looked up from reference TRBV29-1 and TRBJ1-1, is SAVISQKPSRDICQRGTSLTIQCQVDSQVTMMFWYRQQPGQSLTLIATANQGSEATYESGFVIDKFPISRPNLTFSTLTVSNMSPEDSSIYLCAWSVGGEAFFGQGTRLTVV.

V and J are TRBV19 and TRBJ2-7; D may be TRBD1 (7 bases). Germline CDR1 and CDR2: LNHDA and SQIVND (reference sequence). The CDR3 length is 15 residues. Trimming shortened V by 3 bases and J by 5 bases, and 17 bases separated the two germline ends. The CDR3, as DNA: TGTGCCAGTAGTATCGGGCAGGGGGGCGACGACGAGCAGTACTTC. Its translation: CASSIGQGGDDEQYF.

This clonotype was seen repeatedly, ten times or more. V usage is TRBV9 and J usage is TRBJ2-7, with D possibly being TRBD1 (6 bases). The V gene lost 4 bases and the J gene lost 0 bases, with 14 bases spanning the gap. The CDR3 length is 15 residues. The germline gives CDR1 SGDLS, CDR2 YYNGEE. The CDR3 DNA sequence: TGTGCCAGCAGCTTGACTACAGGGAGCTCCTACGAGCAGTACTTC. Translated: CASSLTTGSSYEQYF.

Comment on this clonotype: The junction shows a germline mismatch at one end, possibly a read error. The chain combines TRBV5-1 with TRBJ1-3; 7 bases align to TRBD1. The CDR3 covers 15 residues. Per germline, CDR1 SGHRS and CDR2 YFSETQ. The CDR3 protein is CASSQDRTLGNTIYF. CDR3 nucleotides: TGTGCCAGCAGCCAGGACAGGACACTTGGAAACACCATATATTTT.